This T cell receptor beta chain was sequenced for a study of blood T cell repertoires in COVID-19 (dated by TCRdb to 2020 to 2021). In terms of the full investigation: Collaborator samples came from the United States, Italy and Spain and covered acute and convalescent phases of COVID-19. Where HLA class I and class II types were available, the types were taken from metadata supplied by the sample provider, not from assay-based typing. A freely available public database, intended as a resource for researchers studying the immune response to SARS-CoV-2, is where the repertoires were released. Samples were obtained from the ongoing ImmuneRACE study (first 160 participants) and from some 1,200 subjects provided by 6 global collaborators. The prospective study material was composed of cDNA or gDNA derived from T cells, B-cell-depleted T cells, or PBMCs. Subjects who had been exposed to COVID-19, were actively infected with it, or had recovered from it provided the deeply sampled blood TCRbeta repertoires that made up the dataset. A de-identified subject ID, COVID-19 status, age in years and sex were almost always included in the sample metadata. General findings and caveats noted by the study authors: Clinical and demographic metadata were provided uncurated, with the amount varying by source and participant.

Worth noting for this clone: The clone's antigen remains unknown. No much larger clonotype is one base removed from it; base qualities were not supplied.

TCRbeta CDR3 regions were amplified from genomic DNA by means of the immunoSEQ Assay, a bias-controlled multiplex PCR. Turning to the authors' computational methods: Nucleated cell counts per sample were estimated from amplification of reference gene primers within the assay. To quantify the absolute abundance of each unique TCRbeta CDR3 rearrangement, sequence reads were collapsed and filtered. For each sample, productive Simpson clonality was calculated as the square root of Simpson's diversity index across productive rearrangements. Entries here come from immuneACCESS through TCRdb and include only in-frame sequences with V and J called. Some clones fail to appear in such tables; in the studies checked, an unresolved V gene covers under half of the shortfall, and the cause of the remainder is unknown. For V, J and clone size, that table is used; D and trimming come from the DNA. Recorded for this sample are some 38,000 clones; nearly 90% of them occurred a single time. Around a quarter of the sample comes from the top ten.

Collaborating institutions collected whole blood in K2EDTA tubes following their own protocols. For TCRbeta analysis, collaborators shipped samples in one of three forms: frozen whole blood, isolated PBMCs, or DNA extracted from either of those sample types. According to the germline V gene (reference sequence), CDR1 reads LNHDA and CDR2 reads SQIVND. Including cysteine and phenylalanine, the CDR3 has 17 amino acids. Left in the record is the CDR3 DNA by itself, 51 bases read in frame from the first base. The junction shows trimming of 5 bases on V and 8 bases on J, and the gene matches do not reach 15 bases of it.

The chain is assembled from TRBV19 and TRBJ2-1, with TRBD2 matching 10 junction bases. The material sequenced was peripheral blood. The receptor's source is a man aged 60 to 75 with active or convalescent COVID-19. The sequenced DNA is TGTGCCAGTAGTTCCCAAAAGCGGGAGGGCCGGGTCTATGAGCAGTTCTTC. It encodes CASSSQKREGRVYEQFF.